The entry below describes one TCR beta chain. Sequencing was performed with immunoSEQ multiplex PCR; in TCRdb, only in-frame clones are kept and a portion is missing. The sample shows approximately 55,000 clones, about nine tenths of them seen only once. Germline CDR1 and CDR2: SGHNT and YENEEA. V lost 1 base and J 4 bases, leaving 14 bases between the germline ends. The CDR3 extends over 16 amino acids. This record comes from a study of OX40 agonist ivuxolimab in advanced cancers. This chain joins TRBV11-3 and TRBJ2-1, with D possibly TRBD2 on 7 matching bases. The material was CD4+ or CD8+ T cells sorted from blood, obtained in a trial of the OX40 agonist ivuxolimab. The sequence was collected from an adult with an advanced solid tumor such as melanoma, head and neck, liver or kidney cancer. The CDR3 DNA is TGTGCCAGCAGCTTAGGGGGGGGCAGGGCATACAATGAGCAGTTCTTC. Protein product: CASSLGGGRAYNEQFF. The complete variable domain, with remaining parts taken from reference TRBV11-3 and TRBJ2-1, reads EAGVVQSPRYKIIEKKQPVAFWCNPISGHNTLYWYLQNLGQGPELLIRYENEEAVDDSQLPKDRFSAERLKGVDSTLKIQPAELGDSAVYLCASSLGGGRAYNEQFFGPGTRLTVL.